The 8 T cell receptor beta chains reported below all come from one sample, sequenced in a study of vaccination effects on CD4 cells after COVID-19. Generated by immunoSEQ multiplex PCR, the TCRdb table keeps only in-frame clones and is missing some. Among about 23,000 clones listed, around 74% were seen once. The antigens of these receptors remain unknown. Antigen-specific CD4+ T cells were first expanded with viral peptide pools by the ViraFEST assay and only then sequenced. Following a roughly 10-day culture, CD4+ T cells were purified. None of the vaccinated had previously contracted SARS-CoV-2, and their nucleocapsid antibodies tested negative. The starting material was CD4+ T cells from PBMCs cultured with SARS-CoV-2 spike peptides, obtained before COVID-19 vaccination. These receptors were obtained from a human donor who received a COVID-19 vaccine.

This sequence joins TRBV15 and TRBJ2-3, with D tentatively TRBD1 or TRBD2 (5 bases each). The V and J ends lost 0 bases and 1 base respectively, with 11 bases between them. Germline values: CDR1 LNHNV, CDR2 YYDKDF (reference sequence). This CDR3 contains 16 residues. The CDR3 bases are TGTGCCACCAGCAGAGAACCGGGACCAGGCACAGATACGCAGTATTTT. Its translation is CATSREPGPGTDTQYF.

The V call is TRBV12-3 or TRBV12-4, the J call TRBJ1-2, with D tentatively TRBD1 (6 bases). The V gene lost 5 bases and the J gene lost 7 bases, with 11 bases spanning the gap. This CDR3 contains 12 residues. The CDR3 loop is CASSPEGGGYTF. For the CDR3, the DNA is TGTGCCAGCAGTCCCGAGGGGGGTGGCTACACCTTC.

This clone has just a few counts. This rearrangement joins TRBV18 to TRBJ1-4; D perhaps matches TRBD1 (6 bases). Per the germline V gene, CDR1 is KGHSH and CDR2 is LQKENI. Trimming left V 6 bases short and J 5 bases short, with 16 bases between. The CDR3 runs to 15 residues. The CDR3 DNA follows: TGTGCCAGCTCGTCAAGACAGGCTGTGAATGAAAAACTGTTTTTT. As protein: CASSSRQAVNEKLFF.

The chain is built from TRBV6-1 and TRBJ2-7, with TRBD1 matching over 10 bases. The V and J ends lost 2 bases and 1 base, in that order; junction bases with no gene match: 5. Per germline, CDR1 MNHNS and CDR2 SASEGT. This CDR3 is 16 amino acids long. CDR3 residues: CASSEPGQGHSYEQYF. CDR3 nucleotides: TGTGCCAGCAGTGAACCGGGACAGGGGCATTCCTACGAGCAGTACTTC.

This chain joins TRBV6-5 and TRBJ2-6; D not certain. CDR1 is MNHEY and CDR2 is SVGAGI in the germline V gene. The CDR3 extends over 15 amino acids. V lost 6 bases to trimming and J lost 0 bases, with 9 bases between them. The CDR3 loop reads CASSPDGSGANVLTF. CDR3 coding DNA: TGTGCCAGCAGCCCAGACGGCTCTGGGGCCAACGTCCTGACTTTC.

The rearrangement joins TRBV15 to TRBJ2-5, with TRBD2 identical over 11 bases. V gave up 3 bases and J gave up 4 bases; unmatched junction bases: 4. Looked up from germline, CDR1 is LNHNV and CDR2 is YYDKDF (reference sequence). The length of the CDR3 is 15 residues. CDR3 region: CATSRGLAGGETQYF. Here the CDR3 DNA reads TGTGCCACCAGCAGGGGTCTAGCGGGAGGAGAGACCCAGTACTTC.

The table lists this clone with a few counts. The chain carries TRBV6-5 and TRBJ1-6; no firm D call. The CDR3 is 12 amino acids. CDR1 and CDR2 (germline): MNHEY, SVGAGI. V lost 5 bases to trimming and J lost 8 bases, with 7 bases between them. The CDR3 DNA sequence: TGTGCCAGCAGTCCGACATATTCACCCCTCCACTTT. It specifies CASSPTYSPLHF.

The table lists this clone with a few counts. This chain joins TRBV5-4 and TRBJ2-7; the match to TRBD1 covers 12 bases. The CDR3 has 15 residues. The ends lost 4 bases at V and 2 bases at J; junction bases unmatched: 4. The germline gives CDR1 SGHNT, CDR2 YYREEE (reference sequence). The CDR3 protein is CASSIGTGGTYEQYF. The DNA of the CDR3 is TGTGCCAGCAGCATAGGGACAGGGGGCACCTACGAGCAGTACTTC. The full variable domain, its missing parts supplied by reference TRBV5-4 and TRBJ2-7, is ETGVTQSPTHLIKTRGQQVTLRCSSQSGHNTVSWYQQALGQGPQFIFQYYREEENGRGNFPPRFSGLQFPNYSSELNVNALELDDSALYLCASSIGTGGTYEQYFGPGTRLTVT.